A single T cell receptor (beta chain) is shown here with its context. The antigen is not known. Single viable CD3+CD4+CD8-CD45RO+ cells were sorted as the memory CD4+ T cells. Serostatus was set by detecting CMV pp150, pp28, p38, p52 IgG. Germline V gene lookup returns CDR1 MNHEY and CDR2 SMNVEV (reference sequence). The CDR3 is made up of 14 amino acids. Trimming shortened V by 3 bases and J by 2 bases, and 9 bases separated the two germline ends. The data belong to a study of memory CD4+ T cells and cytomegalovirus serostatus. Across the study: Healthy Belgian adult donors included under ten CMV-positive and some 24 CMV-negative people.

Clones were read by immunoSEQ multiplex PCR, and TCRdb kept only the in-frame ones, dropping some. The repertoire holds some 48,000 clones, under 80% seen once, with over 0.5% in the top ten. Whole-study results and caveats: The CMV-associated TCR signature appears largely within the CD4+ memory repertoire. About 40% of the roughly 150 known CMV-associated TCRbeta sequences appeared in CD4+ memory.

The origin of this receptor is an adult in good health and CMV-seronegative. Sequencing input: memory CD4+ T cells from blood. This sequence joins TRBV27 and TRBJ2-3; weak D call: TRBD2 (6 bases). CDR3 bases: TGTGCCAGCAGTTTGGGCGGGATCACAGATACGCAGTATTTT. Translated: CASSLGGITDTQYF.